Listed here are 29 T cell receptor beta chains from one sample, sequenced in a study of cytomegalovirus exposure and HLA in healthy donors. 60 Vbeta and 13 Jbeta primers were used in PCR. Repertoires were generated with immunoSEQ multiplex PCR, while TCRdb's copy carries only in-frame clones and drops some. This repertoire shows roughly 280,000 clones, about 75% found once; its top ten account for 2% to 2.5%. Sequenced material: PBMCs. The origin of the receptors is a female donor in good health and CMV-seronegative.

The V call is TRBV29-1, the J call TRBJ1-1; the D gene is possibly TRBD1 (5 bases). From germline, CDR1 is SQVTM and CDR2 ANQGSEA. V lost 4 bases, J lost 2 bases, and 5 bases lay in between. This CDR3 is 11 amino acids long. This chain's CDR3 is CSVGTNTEAFF. In DNA form, the CDR3 reads TGCAGCGTTGGGACAAACACTGAAGCTTTCTTT.

This chain links TRBV7-9 with TRBJ2-7, with D possibly matching TRBD2 (6 bases). The V gene's germline CDR1 is SEHNR and CDR2 FQNEAQ (reference sequence). V was pared by 0 bases and J by 5 bases, with 14 bases between. This CDR3 contains 15 residues. The CDR3 sequence is CASSLASGSLNEQYF. DNA of the CDR3: TGTGCCAGCAGCTTAGCGTCCGGGAGTTTGAACGAGCAGTACTTC.

This chain links TRBV6-5 with TRBJ2-1; 7 nucleotides line up with TRBD1. The CDR3 extends over 13 amino acids. Trimming cost V 7 bases and J 6 bases; bases outside gene matches: 6. The germline gives CDR1 MNHEY, CDR2 SVGAGI. As DNA, the CDR3 is TGTGCCAGCATGATCCCAGGGGGCAATGAGCAGTTCTTC. The encoded protein is CASMIPGGNEQFF.

The rearrangement links TRBV6-1 to TRBJ1-1; D not resolved. This CDR3 region has 14 residues. Germline assignment: CDR1 MNHNS and CDR2 SASEGT. Trimming took 6 bases from V and 9 from J, leaving 20 bases between them. The CDR3 DNA reads TGTGCCAGCAGGGCGCGGGCTTTTGAAGGGAAAGCTTTCTTT. It translates to CASRARAFEGKAFF.

The chain is built from TRBV21-1 and TRBJ2-1; TRBD1 is taken as the D call from the table, unchecked against the DNA. TRBV21-1 is tagged as a pseudogene. CDR3 length: 16 amino acids. CDR3 sequence reads: CASSASGTGEENEQFF. The CDR3 DNA follows: TGTGCCAGCAGCGCCTCCGGGACAGGGGAAGAAAATGAGCAGTTCTTC.

In regard to this clone: A read error may produce the germline difference seen at one junction end. This rearrangement joins TRBV7-9 to TRBJ2-1; perhaps TRBD2 as D (6 bases). This CDR3 region has 12 residues. The germline gives CDR1 SEHNR, CDR2 FQNEAQ (reference sequence). The DNA of the CDR3 is TGTTCCAGCAGCCCTCTAGCGCCTGAGCAGTTCTTC. Translated: CSSSPLAPEQFF.

This chain uses TRBV6-5 with TRBJ2-1; D gene unclear. The CDR3 is made up of 12 amino acids. The V end lost 0 bases, the J end lost 7 bases, and 4 bases lay between the germline ends. CDR1 and CDR2 (germline): MNHEY, SVGAGI. The CDR3 DNA is TGTGCCAGCAGTTACTCGAGTAATGAGCAGTTCTTC. It specifies CASSYSSNEQFF.

The chain has TRBV18 and TRBJ2-7; D ambiguous. The ends were cut back, 0 bases at V and 4 bases at J, with 7 bases in the middle. Looked up from germline, CDR1 is KGHSH and CDR2 is LQKENI. There are 13 residues in the CDR3. The CDR3: CASSPPESYEQYF. The DNA for the CDR3 is TGTGCCAGCTCACCACCGGAGAGTTACGAGCAGTACTTC.

The rearrangement links TRBV6-1 to TRBJ2-2, with 7 bases fitting TRBD1. Per germline, CDR1 MNHNS and CDR2 SASEGT. The length of the CDR3 is 18 residues. Trimming took 1 base from V and 6 from J; bases not matched to a gene: 14. CDR3 DNA: TGTGCCAGCAGTGAAGGAAGGCCGGGACAGCCGGTATCCGGGGAGCTGTTTTTT. Translated, it gives CASSEGRPGQPVSGELFF.

The chain links TRBV2 to TRBJ2-7, with 11 nucleotides matching TRBD2. After removal of 6 bases from V and 5 bases from J, the junction contained 9 bases not matched to a gene. The CDR3 is 15 residues long. Germline loops: CDR1 SNHLY, CDR2 FYNNEI. CDR3 sequence (DNA): TGTGCCAGCAGCCTGGTGGGACTAGCGGTCCACGAGCAGTACTTC. Its translation: CASSLVGLAVHEQYF.

This clone was detected only a few times. V and J are TRBV4-1 and TRBJ2-1; TRBD1 is a possible D gene (5 bases). This CDR3 is 13 amino acids long. Trimming left V 3 bases short and J 8 bases short, with 11 bases between. The germline gives CDR1 MGHRA, CDR2 YSYEKL. DNA of the CDR3: TGCGCCAGCAGCCACGTACAGGTCTATGAGCAGTTCTTC. It encodes CASSHVQVYEQFF.

The chain carries TRBV11-3 and TRBJ2-7, with TRBD1 as a possible D gene (5 bases). CDR1 is SGHNT and CDR2 is YENEEA in the germline V gene. The CDR3 loop spans 12 amino acids. Trimming took off 3 bases at V and 6 bases at J, with 9 bases between the two ends. This CDR3 is CASSLPRGEQYF. CDR3 nucleotide sequence: TGTGCCAGCAGCTTGCCAAGGGGCGAGCAGTACTTC.

This chain connects TRBV2 to TRBJ2-5, with D unresolved. The germline V gene has CDR1 SNHLY and CDR2 FYNNEI. Deletions cut 4 bases from V and 4 bases from J, with 10 bases between. The CDR3 extends over 13 amino acids. The CDR3 DNA sequence: TGTGCCAGCAGTGTTTCCCGGGTAGAGACCCAGTACTTC. Translation: CASSVSRVETQYF.

This clone has only a few counts. The V gene is TRBV7-8, the J gene TRBJ2-5, with D perhaps TRBD1 (5 bases). The CDR3 is 16 amino acids. With 3 bases removed from V and 4 bases from J, the gap between germline ends came to 18 bases. CDR1 is SGHVS and CDR2 is FQNEAQ in the germline V gene. CDR3 region: CASSFRVPVGGETQYF. The DNA of the CDR3 is TGTGCCAGCAGCTTCAGGGTACCCGTGGGCGGAGAGACCCAGTACTTC.

The chain carries TRBV9 and TRBJ2-7, with D possibly TRBD1 on 5 matching bases. Trimming removed 2 bases at V and 7 bases at J, with 16 bases between. This CDR3 contains 14 residues. Germline V lookup: CDR1 SGDLS, CDR2 YYNGEE. CDR3 coding DNA: TGTGCCAGCAGCGTGGATCAGGGCAATGTGGAGCAGTACTTC. The encoded protein is CASSVDQGNVEQYF.

The chain couples TRBV19 to TRBJ2-1, with TRBD1 identical over 9 bases. J lost 10 bases, V lost 6 bases, and 7 bases had no gene match. There are 13 residues in the CDR3. Germline CDR1 is LNHDA and CDR2 is SQIVND (reference sequence). The CDR3 DNA is TGTGCCAGTAGAACCCGGGACAGGGACGAGCAGTTCTTC. Its protein product is CASRTRDRDEQFF.

The chain combines TRBV19 with TRBJ2-5, with D tentatively TRBD1 (5 bases). The V gene lost 6 bases and the J gene lost 2 bases, with 10 bases spanning the gap. Germline CDR1 reads LNHDA; CDR2 reads SQIVND (reference sequence). The CDR3 totals 13 residues. The CDR3 here is CASRQGGQETQYF. DNA for the CDR3: TGTGCCAGTAGGCAGGGCGGACAAGAGACCCAGTACTTC.

DNA of the CDR3: TGCGCCAGCAGCTTGGGGGCCGCCTACGAGCAGTACTTC. Its protein product is CASSLGAAYEQYF. The chain combines TRBV5-1 with TRBJ2-7; D is uncertain. The CDR3 totals 13 residues. From germline, CDR1 is SGHRS and CDR2 YFSETQ. V was pared by 0 bases and J by 2 bases, with 6 bases between. The whole variable domain, remainder taken from reference TRBV5-1 and TRBJ2-7, is KAGVTQTPRYLIKTRGQQVTLSCSPISGHRSVSWYQQTPGQGLQFLFEYFSETQRNKGNFPGRFSGRQFSNSRSEMNVSTLELGDSALYLCASSLGAAYEQYFGPGTRLTVT.

The gene calls are TRBV4-1 and TRBJ2-7, with 10 bases lining up with TRBD2. The junction had 5 bases not matched to a gene; V was cut back by 0 bases and J by 6 bases. This CDR3 region has 15 residues. Germline lookup yields CDR1 MGHRA and CDR2 YSYEKL. The CDR3 DNA sequence: TGCGCCAGCAGCCAAGATCCTAGCGGGAGATCCGAGCAGTACTTC. Its protein product is CASSQDPSGRSEQYF.

The chain couples TRBV5-1 to TRBJ2-5; TRBD1 agrees at 8 bases. The CDR3 is 16 residues long. Trimming removed 0 bases from V and 4 bases from J; junction bases left unmatched: 8. Germline assignment: CDR1 SGHRS and CDR2 YFSETQ. CDR3 protein: CASSLVATGVGETQYF. CDR3 bases: TGCGCCAGCAGCTTGGTTGCGACAGGGGTGGGAGAGACCCAGTACTTC.

A single count supports this clone. The chain joins TRBV10-3 to TRBJ2-2, with D tentatively TRBD2 (6 bases). There are 13 residues in the CDR3. Trimming removed 2 bases at V and 7 bases at J, with 8 bases between. Germline loops: CDR1 ENHRY, CDR2 SYGVKD. The CDR3, as DNA: TGTGCCATCAGTGAGGGAGGGCGCGGGGAGCTGTTTTTT. This sequence encodes CAISEGGRGELFF.

The chain uses TRBV18 and TRBJ2-3; 7 nucleotides match TRBD2. This CDR3 has 14 amino acids. Germline CDR1 KGHSH, CDR2 LQKENI. V lost 5 bases to trimming and J lost 0 bases; unmatched junction nucleotides: 2. The CDR3 spells CASSSLASTDTQYF. DNA for the CDR3: TGTGCCAGCTCATCACTAGCGAGCACAGATACGCAGTATTTT.

The gene calls are TRBV19 and TRBJ2-5, with TRBD1 matching 10 bases. With 8 bases clipped from V and 6 bases from J, the junction kept 3 bases outside the gene matches. The CDR3 has 12 residues. Germline V lookup: CDR1 LNHDA, CDR2 SQIVND (reference sequence). Written as DNA, the CDR3 is TGTGCCAGTGGGGGACAGGGGCAGACCCAGTACTTC. It specifies CASGGQGQTQYF.

A few counts support this clone. The chain employs TRBV12-5 and TRBJ2-3; TRBD1 agrees at 8 bases. Germline V gene lookup returns CDR1 LGHNT and CDR2 FRNRAP. J lost 2 bases, V lost 3 bases, and 4 bases had no gene match. The CDR3 is 15 amino acids. This CDR3 reads CASGFPTGDTDTQYF. As DNA, the CDR3 is TGTGCTAGTGGTTTTCCGACAGGGGACACAGATACGCAGTATTTT.

The chain is built from TRBV6-5 and TRBJ1-1; TRBD1 is a possible D gene (5 bases). The CDR3 has 15 amino acids. In germline, CDR1 is MNHEY, CDR2 SVGAGI. V was pared by 2 bases and J by 5 bases, with 15 bases between. The CDR3 here is CASSYGRGRMTEAFF. CDR3 DNA: TGTGCCAGCAGTTACGGTAGGGGTAGGATGACTGAAGCTTTCTTT.

The chain joins TRBV28 to TRBJ1-2; D uncertain. The germline gives CDR1 MDHEN, CDR2 SYDVKM. Trimming pared 5 bases from V and 1 base from J, leaving 8 bases between. The CDR3 contains 13 residues. The CDR3 DNA is TGTGCCAGCAGTAGAACAGATAACTATGGCTACACCTTC. This translates into CASSRTDNYGYTF.

This chain links TRBV9 with TRBJ2-7, with 8 bases identical to TRBD2. V was clipped by 3 bases and J by 6 bases; unmatched bases: 11. This CDR3 comprises 15 residues. Germline assignment: CDR1 SGDLS and CDR2 YYNGEE. DNA for the CDR3: TGTGCCAGCAGCGCAACGACTAGCGCCAGGGTCGAGCAGTACTTC. It yields the protein CASSATTSARVEQYF.

The chain couples TRBV6-6 to TRBJ2-2; D not certain. The V end was cut by 0 bases, the J end by 0 bases, with 8 bases between. CDR1 and CDR2 from the germline V gene are MNHNY and SVGAGI (reference sequence). The CDR3 covers 16 residues. The CDR3 sequence: CASSYSGASNTGELFF. CDR3 DNA: TGTGCCAGCAGTTACTCCGGAGCGTCGAACACCGGGGAGCTGTTTTTT.

This clone was seen a few times. The V call is TRBV19, the J call TRBJ2-2, with D maybe TRBD1 (5 bases). Germline CDR1 LNHDA, CDR2 SQIVND (reference sequence). Deletions cut 4 bases from V and 8 bases from J, with 14 bases between. The CDR3 has 14 residues. The CDR3 spells CASSTTAERGELFF. CDR3 sequence (DNA): TGTGCCAGTAGTACGACAGCTGAAAGGGGGGAGCTGTTTTTT.